This T cell receptor beta chain emerged from a study of T cell changes during pregnancy in multiple sclerosis (dated by TCRdb to between 2019 and 2020). In the study overall: The study looked at changes in the T cell repertoire across pregnancy in women with multiple sclerosis.

Comment on this clone: Its antigen has not been determined. Per-base quality was not reported, and no clone a single base away is much larger than it.

To prepare the library, the immunoSEQ multiplex PCR assay was applied. Drawn from immuneACCESS, this table holds only the in-frame rearrangements with V and J called that TCRdb kept. Clones are partly lost; checked studies trace under half to an unresolved V gene and leave the rest unexplained. The table for this sample lists 15,000 to 17,000 clones; roughly 84% of them were counted only once. The ten biggest clones cover 15% to 20% of the sample. Inclusive of the bounding cysteine and phenylalanine, the CDR3 is 12 residues long. The CDR3 DNA has 36 bases and is translated from base 1. At the junction V is shortened by 4 bases and J by 9 bases; bases outside the gene matches: 3. For CDR1 and CDR2, the germline V gene (reference sequence) lists PRHDT and FYEKMQ.

The TCR sequence derives from a female donor in good health, enrolled as a control in a pregnancy study. The specimen was CD8+ T cells from peripheral blood mononuclear cells, collected after pregnancy. The rearrangement combines TRBV13 with TRBJ1-1, with 9 bases aligning to TRBD1. The CDR3 protein sequence reads: CASSSGTGKAFF. Read as DNA, the sequence is TGTGCCAGCAGCTCCGGGACAGGGAAAGCTTTCTTT.